Described below is a single T cell receptor beta chain sequence and its context. Antigen: not known. The sample belongs to a study of siplizumab effects on memory and regulatory T cells. Findings of the study overall: Proliferating siplizumab-cultured Tregs lacked confirmed suppressive function. Both greater diversity than memory cells and a major contribution to the alloresponse seemed to characterize naive T cells.

Germline CDR1 and CDR2: SGHDT and YYEEEE. The length of the CDR3 is 15 residues. With 4 bases removed from V and 7 bases from J, the gap between germline ends came to 18 bases. Around 9.6 x 10^4 TCR templates per sample were sequenced. Using immunoSEQ multiplex PCR, the repertoire was profiled, and TCRdb retains in-frame clones only, with some absent. Of approximately 110,000 clones in the sample, 90% to 95% were seen once. Sequences were obtained from CD4+ T cells sorted from blood. This TCR derives from a human donor in good health. The chain joins TRBV5-6 to TRBJ2-1, with unresolved D. The CDR3: CASSPSPHRQNEQFF. The CDR3 bases are TGTGCCAGCAGCCCTAGTCCCCACCGACAAAATGAGCAGTTCTTC.